This T cell receptor (beta chain) was sequenced during a study of cytomegalovirus exposure and HLA in healthy donors. PCR primers comprised 60 Vbeta and 13 Jbeta primers. Clones were sequenced by immunoSEQ multiplex PCR, and TCRdb holds only the in-frame ones, with some missing. The sample consists of around 120,000 clones, approximately 72% of them appearing once. The sample comprised PBMCs. The origin of this receptor is a man in his sixties in good health and CMV-seropositive.

The CDR3, as DNA: TGTGCCAGCAGTTTAGTAGGGGCACCCAATCAGCCCCAGCATTTT. Translating gives CASSLVGAPNQPQHF. The genes are TRBV27 and TRBJ1-5, with D possibly matching TRBD1 (5 bases). Trimming pared 2 bases from V and 3 bases from J, leaving 11 bases between. The germline CDR1 and CDR2 sequences are MNHEY and SMNVEV (reference sequence). The CDR3 has 15 amino acids.